This T cell receptor (beta chain) was found in a study of PD-1 blockade in classical Hodgkin lymphoma. As for the study in general: The nivolumab dose that patients received was 3 mg/kg, given intravenously every 2 weeks. Overall study results and limits: Reports described newly diagnosed patients as having lower baseline TCR diversity than healthy donors.

Relapse after autologous stem cell transplantation occurred in every patient, and brentuximab vedotin exposure varied. About this clone itself: Its antigen is not identified.

This table comes from immunoSEQ multiplex PCR, and its TCRdb copy is limited to in-frame clones, with some not included. The data contain tens of thousands of clones, 81% of them singletons. V was clipped by 6 bases and J by 0 bases, with 11 bases between them. The germline CDR1 and CDR2 sequences are MNHEY and SMNVEV (reference sequence). The CDR3 consists of 15 residues. The TCR comes from a human donor with classical Hodgkin lymphoma. This chain connects TRBV27 to TRBJ1-4; TRBD1 is a possible D gene (6 bases). This sample comprised peripheral blood mononuclear cells (PBMCs), obtained at baseline. In DNA, the CDR3 is TGTGCCAGCAGACGACAGGTAGCAACTAATGAAAAACTGTTTTTT. It codes for CASRRQVATNEKLFF.